These T cell receptor beta chains were read from a single sample in a study of post-analysis software for immune sequencing data. TCRdb passed the PCR reads through MiXCR, listing each CDR3 protein once. The data show roughly 730,000 distinct CDR3 sequences, 30% seen once. The material sequenced was blood. Every receptor here comes from a girl aged 10 to 17 with multiple sclerosis. CDR3s include the opening cysteine and the closing phenylalanine or tryptophan. The D gene is left open where the match is weak. Clone size appears in some rows only: once, few, many, or a class for an expanded clone.

j_call	v_call	d_call	clone_size	cdr3_nt	cdr3_aa
TRBJ2-7	TRBV20-1	.	.	TGCAGTGCTAGTGAGAGGGGAGACGAGCAGTACTTC	CSASERGDEQYF
TRBJ2-4	TRBV20-1	.	.	TGCAGTGCTAGAGATCAGGACAAAAACATTCAGTACTTC	CSARDQDKNIQYF
TRBJ1-5	TRBV6-1	.	.	TGTGCCAGCAGTGAAGCTCGGCAGGGGATCCATCAGCCCCAGCATTTT	CASSEARQGIHQPQHF
TRBJ2-3	TRBV5-5	.	few	TGTGCCAGCAGGAGAGGGGGCACAGATACGCAGTATTTT	CASRRGGTDTQYF
TRBJ2-1	TRBV7-9	TRBD2	few	TGTGCCAGCAGCTCTGGGTCGGGTCTAGCGGGAAAGAGCTCCTACAATGAGCAGTTCTTC	CASSSGSGLAGKSSYNEQFF
TRBJ2-1	TRBV7-9	TRBD2	few	TGTGCCAGCAGGCAAGGAACTAGCGGGGGGGACTACAATGAGCAGTTCTTC	CASRQGTSGGDYNEQFF
TRBJ2-7	TRBV20-1	TRBD1	few	TGCAGTGCCCAGGGGGAGTCGACAGGGTTCCACGAGCAGTACTTC	CSAQGESTGFHEQYF
TRBJ2-3	TRBV28	.	.	TGTGCCAGCAGCCCCTTGGGGAGGGATACGCAGTATTTT	CASSPLGRDTQYF
TRBJ1-2	TRBV7-2	.	few	TGTGCCAGCAGCTTAATCATCGGCGGCTACACCTTC	CASSLIIGGYTF
TRBJ1-1	TRBV25-1	.	.	TGTGCCAGCAGTGAGGCGGGGAGGGAGGGTCAAGCTTTCTTT	CASSEAGREGQAFF
TRBJ2-1	TRBV2	.	few	TGTGCCAGCAGTGGAGTGGGATATGAGCAGTTCTTC	CASSGVGYEQFF
TRBJ2-1	TRBV15	.	.	TGTGCCACCAGCAGAGATGGACCGGAGCAGTTCTTC	CATSRDGPEQFF
TRBJ2-2	TRBV28	TRBD1	.	TGTGCCAGCAGCTTACCGGGACAGGGTTTTATGACCGGGGAGCTGTTTTTT	CASSLPGQGFMTGELFF
TRBJ1-6	TRBV20-1	.	.	TGCAGTGCTGTCGGGAGCTATAATTCACCCCTCCACTTT	CSAVGSYNSPLHF
TRBJ1-1	TRBV29-1	.	.	TGCAGCGTTGATGATGGGGCTGACACTGAAGCTTTCTTT	CSVDDGADTEAFF
TRBJ1-2	TRBV12-3/TRBV12-4	.	few	TGTGCCAGCAGTCCGCCGGGGGGGCAACGCTATGGCTACACCTTC	CASSPPGGQRYGYTF
TRBJ2-3	TRBV5-1	.	.	TGCGCCAGCAGCTTGGGTAGATTCGCGGGAAGCACAGATACGCAGTATTTT	CASSLGRFAGSTDTQYF
TRBJ2-3	TRBV27	TRBD2	.	TGTGCCAGCAGCCGGACTAGCGGGGCTCGCACAGATACGCAGTATTTT	CASSRTSGARTDTQYF
TRBJ2-5	TRBV6-5	.	many	TGTGCCAGCAGACTCACCTATCATCAAGAGACCCAGTACTTC	CASRLTYHQETQYF
TRBJ2-7	TRBV6-1	TRBD1	few	TGTGCCAGCAGTGACCAAAGGACAGGGTATAACGAGCAGTACTTC	CASSDQRTGYNEQYF
TRBJ2-1	TRBV7-9	.	.	TGTGCCAGCACCCCCATTGTTAGGCCCTACGAGCAGTTCTTC	CASTPIVRPYEQFF
TRBJ1-6	TRBV7-8	TRBD1	few	TGTGCCAGCAGCGCACGGGACAGGGGATTGCGCTCACCCCTCCACTTT	CASSARDRGLRSPLHF
TRBJ2-6	TRBV20-1	.	few	TGCAGTGCTAGAGAATCCCGGGCCTCTGGGGCCAACGTCCTGACTTTC	CSARESRASGANVLTF
TRBJ2-1	TRBV7-2	.	once	TGTGCCAGCAGCTTTCGGGGGATGGGGCAGTTCTTC	CASSFRGMGQFF
TRBJ2-3	TRBV6-5	.	.	TGTGCCAGCAGTTACTCGAAGTGGGGGCTTACAGATACGCGGTATTTT	CASSYSKWGLTDTRYF
TRBJ1-2	TRBV27	.	once	TGTGCCAGCAGGATAAGGGGCGGGGGACCCTATGGCTACACCTTC	CASRIRGGGPYGYTF
TRBJ2-3	TRBV6-5	.	.	TGTGCCAGCAGTTACAGCCTTTTTGGGGGCACAGATACGCAGTATTTT	CASSYSLFGGTDTQYF
TRBJ2-1	TRBV24-1	.	few	TGTGCCACCAGTGGGGACCGGGCCTCTAACAATGAGCAGTTCTTC	CATSGDRASNNEQFF
TRBJ2-7	TRBV7-2	TRBD1	many	TGTGCCAGCAGCCTCCGGGACAGGGGACCATACGAGCAGTACTTC	CASSLRDRGPYEQYF
TRBJ1-5	TRBV2	.	few	TGTGCCAGCACCTCGGACGTAGGCAATCAGCCCCAGCATTTT	CASTSDVGNQPQHF
TRBJ2-7	TRBV5-1	TRBD2	.	TGCGCCAGCAGCCCACGACCGGGACTAGAGTCTCTCGAGCAGTACTTC	CASSPRPGLESLEQYF
TRBJ1-2	TRBV3-1	.	.	TGTGCCAGCGCCTATTTCGACGGGGGTTATGGCTACACCTTC	CASAYFDGGYGYTF
TRBJ2-1	TRBV7-9	.	few	TGTGCCAGCAGCCCAAAGGGGCTCTTGGCAGACAATGAGCAGTTCTTC	CASSPKGLLADNEQFF
TRBJ1-1	TRBV29-1	.	.	TGCAGCGCGCTCGGGGGGACTGAAGCTTTCTTT	CSALGGTEAFF
TRBJ2-3	TRBV18	TRBD1	.	TGTGCCAGCTCATCAAACAGGGGGATTTCAGATACGCAGTATTTT	CASSSNRGISDTQYF
TRBJ2-3	TRBV7-2	.	.	TGTGCCAGCAGCCCCAATGGGGGGACGGCAGATACGCAGTATTTT	CASSPNGGTADTQYF
TRBJ2-1	TRBV28	.	few	TGTGCCAGTATGTTAGTTGGTGATGAGCAGTTCTTC	CASMLVGDEQFF
TRBJ1-4	TRBV6-6	.	.	TGTGCCAGCAGTTACTGGGGGGGTGAAAAACTGTTTTTT	CASSYWGGEKLFF
TRBJ1-2	TRBV6-5	TRBD1	.	TGTGCCAGCAGTTACCGGACAGGCGATTCGCGCTACACCTTC	CASSYRTGDSRYTF
TRBJ2-5	TRBV12-3/TRBV12-4	.	.	TGTGCCAGCAGGAGATTGGAAGGGGAAGAGACCCAGTACTTC	CASRRLEGEETQYF
TRBJ2-7	TRBV6-1	.	.	TGTGCCAGCAGGGGAACAGGGATAGGAATCTACGAGCAGTACTTC	CASRGTGIGIYEQYF
TRBJ1-6	TRBV12-3/TRBV12-4	.	.	TGTGCCAGCAATACTGAAAGCTCCTATAATTCACCCCTCCACTTT	CASNTESSYNSPLHF
TRBJ1-5	TRBV20-1	.	.	TGCAGTGCAGCGACACCTTATAGCAATCAGCCCCAGCATTTT	CSAATPYSNQPQHF
TRBJ2-1	TRBV27	TRBD2	few	TGTGCCAGCAGTTCTCGACTAGCGGGAGGGATCAATGAGCAGTTCTTC	CASSSRLAGGINEQFF
TRBJ2-6	TRBV20-1	.	many	TGCAGTGCTAGGGCCCCCCTAGGGGGATCGGGCGGGGCCAACGTCCTGACTTTC	CSARAPLGGSGGANVLTF
TRBJ2-7	TRBV4-3	.	.	TGCGCCAGCAGCCAGGAGAGAGCGGCAATCTACGAGCAGTACTTC	CASSQERAAIYEQYF
TRBJ2-4	TRBV15	.	.	TGTGCCACCAGCAGAGATGGCGGCAGGGGAGCTAGCAACATTCAGTACTTC	CATSRDGGRGASNIQYF
TRBJ1-1	TRBV9	TRBD1	.	TGTGCCAGCAGCGTGTCCGGGACAGGGGACACTGAAGCTTTCTTT	CASSVSGTGDTEAFF
TRBJ2-3	TRBV11-1	.	many	TGTGCCAGCAGCCGCGCGGGGATGACAGATACGCAGTATTTT	CASSRAGMTDTQYF
TRBJ2-7	TRBV20-1	TRBD2	few	TGCAGTGCTAGAGATCGGGCGGGAGGGCCGTATGAGCAGTACTTC	CSARDRAGGPYEQYF
TRBJ2-1	TRBV5-1	.	few	TGCGCCAGCAGCTTTAGGAGCACCGACAATGAGCAGTTCTTC	CASSFRSTDNEQFF
TRBJ2-5	TRBV2	.	.	TGTGCCAGCAGTCGGGGTGCTGGCTTGGGGAGGGAGACCCAGTACTTC	CASSRGAGLGRETQYF